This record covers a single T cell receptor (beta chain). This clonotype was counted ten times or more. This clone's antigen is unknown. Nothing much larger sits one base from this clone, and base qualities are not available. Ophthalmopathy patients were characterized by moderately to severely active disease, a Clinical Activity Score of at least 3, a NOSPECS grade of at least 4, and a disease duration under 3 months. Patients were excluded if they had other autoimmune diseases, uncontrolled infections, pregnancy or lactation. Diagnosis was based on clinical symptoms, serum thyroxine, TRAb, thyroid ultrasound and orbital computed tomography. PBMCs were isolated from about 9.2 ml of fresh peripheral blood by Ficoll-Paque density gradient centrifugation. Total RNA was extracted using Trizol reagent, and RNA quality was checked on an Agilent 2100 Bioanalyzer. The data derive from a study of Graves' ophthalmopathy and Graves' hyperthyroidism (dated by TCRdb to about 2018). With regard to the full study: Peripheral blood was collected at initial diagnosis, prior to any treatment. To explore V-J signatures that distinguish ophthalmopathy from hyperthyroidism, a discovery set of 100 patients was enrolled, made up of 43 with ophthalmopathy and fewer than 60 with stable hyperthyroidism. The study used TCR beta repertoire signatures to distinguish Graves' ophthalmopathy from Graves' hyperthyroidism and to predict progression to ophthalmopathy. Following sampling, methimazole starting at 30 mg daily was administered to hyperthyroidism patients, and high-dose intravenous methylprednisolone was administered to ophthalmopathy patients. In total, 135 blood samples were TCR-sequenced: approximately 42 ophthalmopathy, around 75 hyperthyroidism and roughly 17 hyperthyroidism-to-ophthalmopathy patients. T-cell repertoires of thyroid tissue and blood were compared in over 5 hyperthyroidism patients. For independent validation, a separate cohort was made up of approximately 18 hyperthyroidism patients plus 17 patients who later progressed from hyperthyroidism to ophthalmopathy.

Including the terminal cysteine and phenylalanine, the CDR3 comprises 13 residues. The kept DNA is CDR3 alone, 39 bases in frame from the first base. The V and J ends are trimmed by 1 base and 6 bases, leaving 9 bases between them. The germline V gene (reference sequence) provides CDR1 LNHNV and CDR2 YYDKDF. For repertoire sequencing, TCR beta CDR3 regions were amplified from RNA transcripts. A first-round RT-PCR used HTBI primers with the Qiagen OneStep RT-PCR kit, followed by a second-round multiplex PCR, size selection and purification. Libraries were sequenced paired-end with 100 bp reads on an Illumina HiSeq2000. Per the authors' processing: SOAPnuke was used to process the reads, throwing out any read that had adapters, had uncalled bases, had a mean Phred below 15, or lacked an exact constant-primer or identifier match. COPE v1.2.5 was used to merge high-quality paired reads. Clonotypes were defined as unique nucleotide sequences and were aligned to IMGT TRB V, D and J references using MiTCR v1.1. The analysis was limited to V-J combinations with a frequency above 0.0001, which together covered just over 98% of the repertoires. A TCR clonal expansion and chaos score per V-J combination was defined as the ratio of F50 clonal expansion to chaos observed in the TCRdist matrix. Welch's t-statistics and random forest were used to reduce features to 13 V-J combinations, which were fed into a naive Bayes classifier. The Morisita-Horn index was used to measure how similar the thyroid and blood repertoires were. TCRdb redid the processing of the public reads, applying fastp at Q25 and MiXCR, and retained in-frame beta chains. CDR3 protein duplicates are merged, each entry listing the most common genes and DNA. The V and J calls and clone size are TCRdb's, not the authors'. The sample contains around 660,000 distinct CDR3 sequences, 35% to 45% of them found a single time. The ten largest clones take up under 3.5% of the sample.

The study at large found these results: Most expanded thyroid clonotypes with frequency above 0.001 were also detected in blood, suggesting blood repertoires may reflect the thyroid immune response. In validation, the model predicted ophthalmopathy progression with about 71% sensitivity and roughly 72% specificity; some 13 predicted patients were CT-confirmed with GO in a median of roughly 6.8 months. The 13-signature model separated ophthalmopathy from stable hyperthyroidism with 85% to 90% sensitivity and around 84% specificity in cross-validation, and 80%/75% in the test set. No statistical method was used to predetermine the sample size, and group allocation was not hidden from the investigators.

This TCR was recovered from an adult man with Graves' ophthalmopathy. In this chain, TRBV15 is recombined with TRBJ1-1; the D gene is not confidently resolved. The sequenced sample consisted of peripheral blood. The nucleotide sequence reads TGTGCCACCAGCAGAGGGGGAGTTCCTGAAGCTTTCTTT. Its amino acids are CATSRGGVPEAFF.